The 17 T cell receptor beta chains listed next were all sequenced from one sample in a study of identical twins (dated by TCRdb to 2016 to 2018). The method was 5' RACE. Sequencer: Illumina HiSeq 2000. The raw public reads went through TCRdb reprocessing: fastp at Q25, MiXCR clone calling, in-frame beta chains kept. Identical CDR3 protein sequences are pooled into one entry, listed with their most common genes and DNA. The sample includes a few hundred thousand distinct CDR3 sequences, with approximately 8.3% observed a single time. Together, the top ten hold 3% of the sample. This sample also belongs to another study, concerning yellow fever vaccine responses in identical twins.

Source material: CD8+ T cells sorted from blood. All receptors derive from a woman aged 18-35 years in good health.

A few counts support this clonotype. The V and J genes are TRBV29-1 and TRBJ2-5, with D possibly being TRBD1 (6 bases). Germline values: CDR1 SQVTM, CDR2 ANQGSEA. This CDR3 has 13 amino acids. Trimming removed 3 bases at V and 0 bases at J, with 8 bases between. Here the CDR3 reads CSVDGTNQETQYF. CDR3 sequence (DNA): TGCAGCGTTGATGGGACAAACCAAGAGACCCAGTACTTC.

This chain links TRBV28 with TRBJ2-7, with TRBD2 identical over 9 bases. The V gene end was trimmed by 3 bases and the J gene end by 5 bases; junction bases not matched to a gene: 11. The CDR3 contains 16 residues. The germline V gene has CDR1 MDHEN and CDR2 SYDVKM. CDR3 nucleotide sequence: TGTGCCAGCAGTTTCCTTGAGGCTAGCGGGACCCACGAGCAGTACTTC. It specifies CASSFLEASGTHEQYF.

The chain carries TRBV29-1 and TRBJ2-2, with D possibly TRBD1 on 5 matching bases. The CDR3 totals 15 residues. The V end lost 4 bases, the J end lost 2 bases, and 14 bases lay between the germline ends. Germline CDR1 reads SQVTM; CDR2 reads ANQGSEA. CDR3 amino acids: CSVGPTQGNTGELFF. The DNA for the CDR3 is TGCAGCGTTGGACCTACTCAGGGAAACACCGGGGAGCTGTTTTTT.

Comments on this clonotype: A much larger clone is a single base away; this may be a read error. The CDR3 is CASGRNKQFF. The CDR3 DNA reads as TGTGCCAGCGGGAGGAATAAGCAGTTCTTC. The chain couples TRBV7-9 to TRBJ2-1, with TRBD2 as a possible D gene (6 bases). V shed 8 bases and J shed 11 bases, with 10 bases lying between them. The CDR3 has 10 residues. CDR1 is SEHNR and CDR2 is FQNEAQ in the germline V gene (reference sequence). The full variable domain, in which reference TRBV7-9 and TRBJ2-1 provide the parts outside the CDR3, is DTGVSQNPRHKITKRGQNVTFRCDPISEHNRLYWYRQTLGQGPEFLTYFQNEAQLEKSRLLSDRFSAERPKGSFSTLEIQRTEQGDSAMYLCASGRNKQFFGPGTRLTVL.

The genes are TRBV3-1 and TRBJ2-1, with TRBD2 as a possible D gene (6 bases). This CDR3 region has 15 residues. CDR1 and CDR2 (germline): LGHDT, YNNKEL (reference sequence). Trimming left V 0 bases short and J 6 bases short, with 12 bases between. CDR3 residues: CASSQDEPSVNEQFF. CDR3 nucleotide sequence: TGTGCCAGCAGCCAAGATGAGCCTAGCGTCAATGAGCAGTTCTTC.

The gene calls are TRBV20-1 and TRBJ2-5; D gene unclear. Germline CDR1 and CDR2: DFQATT and SNEGSKA (reference sequence). The CDR3 is 13 amino acids. The ends were cut back, 3 bases at V and 2 bases at J, with 10 bases in the middle. CDR3: CSARDVLQETQYF. The CDR3 DNA is TGCAGTGCTAGGGACGTACTTCAAGAGACCCAGTACTTC.

This chain uses TRBV9 with TRBJ2-3; the D is unclear. Germline V gene data show CDR1 as SGDLS and CDR2 as YYNGEE. This CDR3 spans 15 amino acids. Trimming took off 1 base at V and 2 bases at J, with 11 bases between the two ends. CDR3 coding DNA: TGTGCCAGCAGCGTATTGGGAAGAGCCACAGATACGCAGTATTTT. Amino acids: CASSVLGRATDTQYF.

This clonotype was detected ten times or more. The chain employs TRBV29-1 and TRBJ2-1; no definite D call. Per the germline V gene, CDR1 is SQVTM and CDR2 is ANQGSEA. Trimming took 2 bases from V and 0 from J, leaving 5 bases between them. This CDR3 region has 13 residues. This CDR3 reads CSVELHSYNEQFF. The CDR3 bases are TGCAGCGTTGAACTCCACTCCTACAATGAGCAGTTCTTC.

This clonotype was recorded many times. The chain has TRBV12-3 or TRBV12-4 and TRBJ2-6; unclear D gene. V was cut by 0 bases and J by 0 bases, with 9 bases left in between. The CDR3 loop spans 17 amino acids. The CDR3 nucleotides are TGTGCCAGCAGTTTAGCAGAAGCCAGCTCTGGGGCCAACGTCCTGACTTTC. Amino acid sequence: CASSLAEASSGANVLTF.

The table lists this clonotype with many counts. V and J are TRBV7-8 and TRBJ2-1; 8 bases match TRBD2. The germline CDR1 and CDR2 sequences are SGHVS and FQNEAQ. Losses at the gene ends were 0 bases for V and 2 bases for J; bases not matched to a gene: 6. The length of the CDR3 is 17 residues. The CDR3 is CASSLAVPGGAYNEQFF. The CDR3 DNA follows: TGTGCCAGCAGCTTAGCGGTCCCGGGAGGGGCCTACAATGAGCAGTTCTTC.

This clonotype was recorded at least ten times. The J gene is TRBJ2-3, the V gene TRBV5-6, with 9 bases identical to TRBD2. V shed 5 bases and J 0 bases; nucleotides not matched to a gene: 10. Germline V gives CDR1 SGHDT, CDR2 YYEEEE. The CDR3 contains 17 residues. CDR3: CASSTVAGAKSTDTQYF. The CDR3 nucleotides are TGTGCCAGCAGTACAGTAGCGGGGGCGAAAAGCACAGATACGCAGTATTTT.

This sequence joins TRBV15 and TRBJ2-4; the match to TRBD1 covers 9 bases. Trimming removed 3 bases from V and 0 bases from J; junction bases left unmatched: 12. CDR1 is LNHNV and CDR2 is YYDKDF in the germline V gene (reference sequence). The CDR3 totals 19 residues. This CDR3 is CATSSETGGLSLAKNIQYF. The DNA of the CDR3 is TGTGCCACCAGCAGCGAGACAGGGGGGTTATCCCTAGCCAAAAACATTCAGTACTTC. Full variable domain (outside the CDR3, taken from reference TRBV15 and TRBJ2-4): DAMVIQNPRYQVTQFGKPVTLSCSQTLNHNVMYWYQQKSSQAPKLLFHYYDKDFNNEADTPDNFQSRRPNTSFCFLDIRSPGLGDTAMYLCATSSETGGLSLAKNIQYFGAGTRLSVL.

The chain couples TRBV11-2 to TRBJ2-3; D tentatively fits TRBD1 or TRBD2 (6 bases each). Trimming took 7 bases from V and 2 from J, leaving 10 bases between them. There are 13 residues in the CDR3. The V gene's germline CDR1 is SGHAT and CDR2 FQNNGV. The CDR3 loop reads CASTRDNTDTQYF. CDR3 bases: TGTGCCAGCACGCGGGACAACACAGATACGCAGTATTTT.

Ten or more counts support this clonotype. The J gene is TRBJ1-1, the V gene TRBV4-2; possibly TRBD1 for D (6 bases). Trimming removed 0 bases from V and 10 bases from J, with 15 bases in between. Germline V CDR1 and CDR2: LGHNA, YNFKEQ. This CDR3 is built from 14 residues. The CDR3 loop reads CASSQDLEGGGAFF. CDR3 in DNA: TGTGCCAGCAGCCAAGACTTGGAAGGGGGTGGAGCTTTCTTT.

This chain joins TRBV27 and TRBJ2-2, with a possible D match to TRBD2 (6 bases). Germline loops: CDR1 MNHEY, CDR2 SMNVEV (reference sequence). This CDR3 comprises 14 residues. V was cut by 2 bases and J by 8 bases, with 12 bases left in between. The CDR3 protein is CASSLGDFQGELFF. DNA of the CDR3: TGTGCCAGCAGTTTAGGGGACTTCCAAGGGGAGCTGTTTTTT.

The gene calls are TRBV7-6 and TRBJ2-3; no clear D. The CDR3 extends over 15 amino acids. In germline, CDR1 is SGHVS, CDR2 FNYEAQ. The ends were cut back, 0 bases at V and 1 base at J, with 8 bases in the middle. The CDR3 bases are TGTGCCAGCAGCTTAGCGCCGGACGGCACAGATACGCAGTATTTT. It yields the protein CASSLAPDGTDTQYF.

This clonotype has just a few counts. V and J are TRBV7-9 and TRBJ2-7; 10 bases fit TRBD1. J was trimmed by 5 bases and V by 5 bases; bases with no gene match: 9. This CDR3 comprises 15 residues. Germline CDR1 and CDR2: SEHNR and FQNEAQ (reference sequence). The CDR3 coding sequence is TGTGCCAGCAGCCCACCGGGACAGGGGTATGACGAGCAGTACTTC. Its protein is CASSPPGQGYDEQYF.